This T cell receptor (beta chain) was identified in a study of blood T cells in healthy people across ages. Regarding the study as a whole: Both naive CD4+ cell counts and diversity were greater in long-lived donors than in aged donors.

A few counts support this clonotype. What it binds is not known. For the second PCR, which ran for about 7 to 11 cycles, a sample-barcoded 5' primer and a J-beta primer mix were used. A template-switch adaptor with 12 random nucleotides tagged each cDNA molecule. Paired-end reads containing CDR3 totaled no fewer than 3 million for each sample. TCRdb re-called the 5' RACE reads through MiXCR, storing one row per CDR3 protein. This repertoire shows under 950,000 distinct CDR3 sequences, 22% found once; its top ten account for under 25%. Trimming shortened V by 7 bases and J by 0 bases, and 9 bases separated the two germline ends. This CDR3 has 14 residues.

This chain uses TRBV12-3 or TRBV12-4 with TRBJ2-2; D gene uncertain. The source is a man aged 65-85 years in good health. The sequenced material came from blood. In nucleotides, the CDR3 is TGTGCCAGCATTTCGCGAACGAACACCGGGGAGCTGTTTTTT. Translating gives CASISRTNTGELFF.